Listed below are T cell receptor beta chains from one sample, sequenced in a study of T cells in Graves' hyperthyroidism and ophthalmopathy. TCRdb processed the multiplex PCR reads anew with MiXCR; each CDR3 protein has one entry. The data show more than 550,000 distinct CDR3 sequences, less than 45% seen once. The specimen was peripheral blood or thyroid tissue (not recorded which). Source of these receptors: an adult man with Graves' disease, either hyperthyroidism or ophthalmopathy (not recorded which). CDR3s include the opening cysteine and the closing phenylalanine or tryptophan. The order of the fields is V gene, clone size, D gene, J gene, CDR3 protein, CDR3 DNA. The D gene is left open where the match is weak. Not all rows give a size; the values are once, few, many and, for expanded clones, a class.

TRBV10-2	many	-	TRBJ1-1	CASSDGSEAFF	TGCGCCAGCAGTGATGGGAGCGAAGCTTTCTTT
TRBV2	-	TRBD1	TRBJ1-1	CASEPTGANTEAFF	TGTGCCAGCGAGCCAACAGGGGCGAACACTGAAGCTTTCTTT
TRBV5-1	few	-	TRBJ1-1	CASSLGERSNTEAFF	TGCGCCAGCAGCTTGGGGGAACGGTCGAACACTGAAGCTTTCTTT
TRBV19	-	-	TRBJ1-2	CASTNSGEGYTF	TGTGCCAGTACTAACTCAGGGGAGGGCTACACCTTC
TRBV10-3	-	-	TRBJ1-5	CAISLRVGQYQPQHF	TGTGCCATCAGTTTGAGGGTTGGGCAGTATCAGCCCCAGCATTTT
TRBV7-9	-	TRBD1	TRBJ1-6	CASSFGQGSDSPLHF	TGTGCCAGCAGCTTTGGACAGGGAAGCGATTCACCCCTCCACTTT
TRBV29-1	once	-	TRBJ1-1	CSVEGWEGNTEAFF	TGCAGCGTTGAAGGTTGGGAGGGGAACACTGAAGCTTTCTTT
TRBV10-3	many	TRBD2	TRBJ2-7	CAISASGSEQYF	TGTGCCATCAGCGCTAGCGGGAGTGAGCAGTACTTC
TRBV10-2	-	-	TRBJ1-5	CASSFGVTDNQPQHF	TGCGCCAGCAGCTTTGGGGTGACGGACAATCAGCCCCAGCATTTT
TRBV9	-	-	TRBJ1-4	CASSPQGREKLFF	TGTGCCAGCAGTCCACAGGGACGGGAAAAACTGTTTTTT
TRBV7-2	-	-	TRBJ2-3	CASSLRDPADTQYF	TGTGCCAGCAGCTTACGGGACCCAGCAGATACGCAGTATTTT
TRBV2	-	-	TRBJ1-1	CASCARGWTEAFF	TGTGCCAGCTGTGCCCGGGGATGGACTGAAGCTTTCTTT
TRBV29-1	once	-	TRBJ2-7	CSAKRDTDSYEQYF	TGCAGCGCAAAACGGGACACCGATTCCTACGAGCAGTACTTC
TRBV6-5	few	-	TRBJ1-2	CASSYSEEDGYTF	TGTGCCAGCAGTTACTCTGAGGAGGATGGCTACACCTTC
TRBV10-3	-	-	TRBJ1-6	CASRTSSSYNSPLHF	TGTGCCAGTAGAACCAGCAGCTCCTATAATTCACCCCTCCACTTT
TRBV12-3/TRBV12-4	few	-	TRBJ1-2	CASSNGQWGYTF	TGTGCCAGCAGCAACGGACAGTGGGGCTACACCTTC
TRBV15	many	-	TRBJ1-1	CATSSGRAQGTEAFF	TGTGCCACCAGCTCCGGGCGGGCCCAGGGTACTGAAGCTTTCTTT
TRBV25-1	-	TRBD2	TRBJ2-7	CASSVEDRLAGGWYEQYF	TGTGCCAGCAGCGTTGAAGATCGTCTAGCGGGGGGATGGTACGAGCAGTACTTC
TRBV29-1	many	-	TRBJ1-1	CSVEGGGNTEAFF	TGCAGCGTCGAGGGGGGGGGGAACACTGAAGCTTTCTTT
TRBV20-1	few	-	TRBJ2-5	CSVTTASQETQYF	TGCAGTGTTACGACGGCTTCCCAAGAGACCCAGTACTTC
TRBV7-9	few	-	TRBJ2-7	CASSQAPSSYEQYF	TGTGCCAGCAGCCAAGCGCCCTCCTCCTACGAGCAGTACTTC
TRBV7-9	-	-	TRBJ2-5	CASSRRGFEGGGETQYF	TGTGCCAGCAGCCGTCGGGGCTTTGAAGGAGGGGGAGAGACCCAGTACTTC
TRBV29-1	few	-	TRBJ1-1	CSVHRAGGADTEAFF	TGCAGCGTCCATCGAGCGGGGGGCGCGGACACTGAAGCTTTCTTT
TRBV7-9	-	-	TRBJ2-7	CASSFRGAFEQYF	TGTGCCAGCAGCTTCCGGGGGGCATTTGAGCAGTACTTC
TRBV12-3/TRBV12-4	many	-	TRBJ1-1	CASSPTDTEAFF	TGTGCCAGCAGTCCCACAGACACTGAAGCTTTCTTT
TRBV7-3	-	TRBD2	TRBJ2-2	CASSPRTSGRVGTGELFF	TGTGCCAGCAGCCCGCGGACTAGCGGGAGGGTAGGCACCGGGGAGCTGTTTTTT
TRBV2	-	TRBD1	TRBJ1-2	CASYGQGSYGYTF	TGTGCCAGCTATGGACAGGGAAGCTATGGCTACACCTTC
TRBV10-3	few	TRBD1	TRBJ1-2	CASSSQGAANYGYTF	TGTGCCAGCAGTTCACAGGGGGCGGCTAACTATGGCTACACCTTC
TRBV6-5	few	-	TRBJ1-1	CASSYRLEGTEAFF	TGTGCCAGCAGTTACCGATTGGAAGGCACTGAAGCTTTCTTT
TRBV7-2	many	-	TRBJ2-5	CASSFGSQETQYF	TGTGCCAGCAGTTTTGGGAGTCAAGAGACCCAGTACTTC
TRBV7-9	few	-	TRBJ2-5	CASSLGAEETQYF	TGTGCCAGCAGCTTGGGGGCGGAAGAGACCCAGTACTTC
TRBV28	few	TRBD1	TRBJ1-4	CASTTGTGVEKLFF	TGTGCCAGCACAACCGGGACAGGGGTTGAAAAACTGTTTTTT
TRBV6-4	-	-	TRBJ2-7	CASSDSAYKQYF	TGTGCCAGCAGTGATTCGGCCTACAAGCAGTACTTC
TRBV29-1	once	TRBD1	TRBJ2-5	CSATGGMETQYF	TGCAGCGCTACAGGGGGGATGGAGACCCAGTACTTC
TRBV10-2	-	-	TRBJ1-4	CASSASGHPNEKLFF	TGCGCCAGCAGTGCTTCGGGGCATCCTAATGAAAAACTGTTTTTT
TRBV19	-	-	TRBJ1-5	CACGFRNQPQHF	TGTGCCTGTGGGTTTCGCAATCAGCCCCAGCATTTT
TRBV15	-	-	TRBJ1-2	CATSSVAIGGSYGYTF	TGTGCCACCAGCAGCGTAGCTATCGGGGGGAGCTATGGCTACACCTTC
TRBV9	-	-	TRBJ2-7	CASSVGVSLGEQYF	TGTGCCAGCAGCGTAGGAGTGAGCTTGGGGGAGCAGTACTTC
TRBV7-6	once	TRBD1	TRBJ1-3	CASSPPDGQGFSGNTIYF	TGTGCCAGCAGTCCCCCCGACGGACAGGGGTTCTCTGGAAACACCATATATTTT
TRBV29-1	-	TRBD2	TRBJ2-7	CSVAGLAGEGEQYF	TGCAGCGTTGCAGGACTAGCGGGGGAGGGCGAGCAGTACTTC
TRBV29-1	-	-	TRBJ2-5	CSVVGGRQETQYF	TGCAGCGTTGTGGGGGGCCGCCAAGAGACCCAGTACTTC
TRBV7-3	-	-	TRBJ2-5	CASSFDGGLQETQYF	TGTGCCAGCAGCTTCGACGGGGGACTCCAAGAGACCCAGTACTTC
TRBV6-5	-	TRBD1	TRBJ1-2	CASSVGLGGGDGYTF	TGTGCCAGCAGTGTGGGCCTTGGAGGGGGCGACGGCTACACCTTC
TRBV2	-	-	TRBJ1-5	CASKRGDQPQHF	TGTGCCAGCAAGCGGGGGGATCAGCCCCAGCATTTT
TRBV7-8	many	TRBD1	TRBJ1-4	CASSFGTGEKLFF	TGTGCCAGCAGCTTCGGGACAGGTGAAAAACTGTTTTTT